This T cell receptor beta chain was obtained from a study of cytomegalovirus exposure and HLA in healthy donors. Study observations and caveats: What a later analysis reportedly showed was that an Asian-associated ancestry cluster had fewer N-insertions than the roughly 670-donor mean. Common viral pathogens were later found to be apparently linked to several of the most significant clusters. Presence/absence analyses treated sequencing depth as roughly uniform across donors. Later analysis identified a missense DCLRE1C variant that was linked to TCR beta V- and J-gene trimming.

As concerns this clone: Its antigen remains unidentified.

PCR was performed using 60 Vbeta and 13 Jbeta primers. The repertoire was sequenced with immunoSEQ multiplex PCR; TCRdb's copy has only in-frame clones and lacks some. The table includes 130,000 or so clones, roughly 75% detected once. Germline V gene sequence: CDR1 MNHEY, CDR2 SVGAGI. This CDR3 is built from 16 residues. With 0 bases removed from V and 1 base from J, the gap between germline ends came to 7 bases. The clonotype originates from a young man in good health and CMV-seronegative. Sequenced material: PBMCs. The chain employs TRBV6-5 and TRBJ2-6, with no clear D. The CDR3 DNA is TGTGCCAGCAGTTACTCAGTGGAGTCTGGGGCCAACGTCCTGACTTTC. This codes for CASSYSVESGANVLTF.